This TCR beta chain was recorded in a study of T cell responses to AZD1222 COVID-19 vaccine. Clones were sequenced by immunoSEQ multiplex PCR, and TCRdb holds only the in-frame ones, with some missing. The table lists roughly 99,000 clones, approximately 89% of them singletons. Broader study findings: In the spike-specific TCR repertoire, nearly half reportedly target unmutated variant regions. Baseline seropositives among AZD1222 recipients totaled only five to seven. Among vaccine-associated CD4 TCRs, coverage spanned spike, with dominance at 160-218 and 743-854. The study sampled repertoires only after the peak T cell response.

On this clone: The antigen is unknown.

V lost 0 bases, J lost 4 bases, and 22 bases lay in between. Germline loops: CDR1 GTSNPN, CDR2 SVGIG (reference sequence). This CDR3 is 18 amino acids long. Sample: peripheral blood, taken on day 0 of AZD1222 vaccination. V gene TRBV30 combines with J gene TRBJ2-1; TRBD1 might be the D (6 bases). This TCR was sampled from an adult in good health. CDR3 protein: CAWSVQFSRQGKYNEQFF. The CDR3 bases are TGTGCCTGGAGTGTACAGTTCAGTAGGCAGGGGAAGTACAATGAGCAGTTCTTC.